This paragraph covers one TCR beta chain sequence. Antigen specificity is unknown. PCR used 60 Vbeta primers and 13 Jbeta primers. TCRdb keeps only in-frame clones here, not all; method: immunoSEQ multiplex PCR. The top ten clones hold less than 3.5% of a sample with 220,000 or so clones, 75% to 90% of them seen once. The sample comes from a study of cytomegalovirus exposure and HLA in healthy donors. Overall study findings and caveats: Previous analysis showed most TCR beta V segments were productive about 87% or about 30% of the time. Cytomegalovirus-associated status was assigned to some 180 TCR beta chains. It was taken for granted in presence/absence analyses that sequencing depth across donors was roughly uniform.

This CDR3 spans 15 amino acids. The J segment lost 0 bases and the V segment lost 6 bases, leaving 4 bases of the junction unmatched. CDR1 and CDR2 from the germline V gene are SNHLY and FYNNEI. Regarding donors, all were healthy bone marrow donors. The rearrangement uses TRBV2 and TRBJ2-2; 7 bases map to TRBD2. The sequence was collected from a woman in her thirties or forties in good health and CMV-seronegative. The sequencing input was PBMCs. For the CDR3, the DNA is TGTGCCAGCAGAGCGGGATACGCGAACACCGGGGAGCTGTTTTTT. Protein product: CASRAGYANTGELFF.